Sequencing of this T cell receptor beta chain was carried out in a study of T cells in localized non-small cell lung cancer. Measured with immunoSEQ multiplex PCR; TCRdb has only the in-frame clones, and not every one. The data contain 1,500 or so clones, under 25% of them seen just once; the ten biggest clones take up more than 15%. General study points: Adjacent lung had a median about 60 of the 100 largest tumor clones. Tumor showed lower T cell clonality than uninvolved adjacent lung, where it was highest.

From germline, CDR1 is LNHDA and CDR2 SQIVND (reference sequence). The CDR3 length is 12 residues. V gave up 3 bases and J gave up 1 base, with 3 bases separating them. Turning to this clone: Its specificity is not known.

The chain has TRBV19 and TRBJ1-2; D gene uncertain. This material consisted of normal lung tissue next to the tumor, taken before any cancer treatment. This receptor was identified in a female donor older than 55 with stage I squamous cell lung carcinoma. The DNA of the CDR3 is TGTGCCAGTAGTATCCTTAACTATGGCTACACCTTC. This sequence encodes CASSILNYGYTF.